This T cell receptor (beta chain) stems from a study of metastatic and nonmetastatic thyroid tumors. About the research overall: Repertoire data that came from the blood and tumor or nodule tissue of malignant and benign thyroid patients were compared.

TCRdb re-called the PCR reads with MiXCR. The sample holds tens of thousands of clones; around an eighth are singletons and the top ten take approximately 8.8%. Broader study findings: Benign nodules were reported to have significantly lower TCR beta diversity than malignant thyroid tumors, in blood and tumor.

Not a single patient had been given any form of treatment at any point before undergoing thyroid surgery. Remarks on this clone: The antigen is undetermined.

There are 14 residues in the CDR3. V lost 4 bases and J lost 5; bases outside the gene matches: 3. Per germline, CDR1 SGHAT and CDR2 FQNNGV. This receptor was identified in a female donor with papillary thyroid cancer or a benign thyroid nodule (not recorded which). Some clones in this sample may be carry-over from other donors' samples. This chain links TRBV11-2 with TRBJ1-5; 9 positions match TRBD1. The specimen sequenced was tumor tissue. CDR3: CASSSRDRDQPQHF. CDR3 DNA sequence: TGTGCCAGCAGCTCCCGGGACAGGGATCAGCCCCAGCATTTT.